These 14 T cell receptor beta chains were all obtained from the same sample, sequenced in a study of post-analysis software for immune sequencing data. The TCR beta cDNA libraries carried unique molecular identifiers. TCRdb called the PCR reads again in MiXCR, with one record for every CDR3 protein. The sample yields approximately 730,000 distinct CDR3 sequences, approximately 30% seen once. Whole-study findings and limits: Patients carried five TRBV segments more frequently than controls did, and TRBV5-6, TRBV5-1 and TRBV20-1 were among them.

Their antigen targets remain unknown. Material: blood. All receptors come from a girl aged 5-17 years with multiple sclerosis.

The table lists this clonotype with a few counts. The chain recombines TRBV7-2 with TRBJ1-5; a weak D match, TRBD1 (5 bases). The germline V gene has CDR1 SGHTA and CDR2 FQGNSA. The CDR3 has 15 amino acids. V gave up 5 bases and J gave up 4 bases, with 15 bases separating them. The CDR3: CASSLTGLPNQPQHF. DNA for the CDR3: TGTGCCAGCAGCCTAACGGGACTGCCTAATCAGCCCCAGCATTTT.

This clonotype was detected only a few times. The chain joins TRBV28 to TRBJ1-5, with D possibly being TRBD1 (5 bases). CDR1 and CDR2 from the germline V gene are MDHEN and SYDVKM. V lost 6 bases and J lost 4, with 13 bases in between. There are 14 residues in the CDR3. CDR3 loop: CASRLQGFNQPQHF. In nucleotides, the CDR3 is TGTGCCAGCAGGCTTCAGGGCTTTAATCAGCCCCAGCATTTT.

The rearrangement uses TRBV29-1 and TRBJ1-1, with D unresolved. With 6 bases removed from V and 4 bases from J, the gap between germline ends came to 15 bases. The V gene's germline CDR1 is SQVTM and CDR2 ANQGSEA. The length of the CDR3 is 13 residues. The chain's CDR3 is CSVSRTGSTEAFF. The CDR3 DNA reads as TGCAGCGTATCCCGAACCGGGTCCACTGAAGCTTTCTTT. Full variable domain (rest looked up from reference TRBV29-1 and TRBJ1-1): SAVISQKPSRDICQRGTSLTIQCQVDSQVTMMFWYRQQPGQSLTLIATANQGSEATYESGFVIDKFPISRPNLTFSTLTVSNMSPEDSSIYLCSVSRTGSTEAFFGQGTRLTVV.

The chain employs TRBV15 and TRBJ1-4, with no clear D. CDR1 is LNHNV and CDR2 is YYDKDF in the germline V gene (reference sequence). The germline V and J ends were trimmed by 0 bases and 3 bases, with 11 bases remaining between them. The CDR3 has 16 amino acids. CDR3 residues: CATSRDWGSSNEKLFF. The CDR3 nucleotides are TGTGCCACCAGCAGAGATTGGGGAAGTTCTAATGAAAAACTGTTTTTT.

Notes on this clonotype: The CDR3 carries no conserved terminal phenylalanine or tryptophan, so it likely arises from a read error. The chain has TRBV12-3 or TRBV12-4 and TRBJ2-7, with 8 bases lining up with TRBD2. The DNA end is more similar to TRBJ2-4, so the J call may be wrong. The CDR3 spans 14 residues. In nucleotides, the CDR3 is TGTGCCAGCAGAGGAGGGCTAGCGGGAAACATTCAGTACTGC. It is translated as CASRGGLAGNIQYC.

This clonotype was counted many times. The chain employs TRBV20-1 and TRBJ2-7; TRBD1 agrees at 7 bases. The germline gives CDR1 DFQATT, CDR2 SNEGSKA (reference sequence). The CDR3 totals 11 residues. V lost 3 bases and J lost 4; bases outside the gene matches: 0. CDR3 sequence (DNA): TGCAGTGCTAGGACAGGGTACGAGCAGTACTTC. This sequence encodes CSARTGYEQYF.

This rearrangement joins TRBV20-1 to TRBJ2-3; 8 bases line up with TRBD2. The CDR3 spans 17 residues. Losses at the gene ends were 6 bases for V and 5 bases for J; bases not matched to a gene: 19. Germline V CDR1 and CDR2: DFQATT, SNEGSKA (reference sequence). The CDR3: CSAQSGGGPFDVDTQYF. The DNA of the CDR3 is TGCAGTGCCCAGTCTGGCGGGGGGCCCTTCGATGTAGATACGCAGTATTTT.

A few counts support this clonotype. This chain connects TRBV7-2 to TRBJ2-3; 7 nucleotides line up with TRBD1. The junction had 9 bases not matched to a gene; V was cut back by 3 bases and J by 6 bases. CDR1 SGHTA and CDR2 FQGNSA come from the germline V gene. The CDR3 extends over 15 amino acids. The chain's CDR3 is CASSLVIGGGDTQYF. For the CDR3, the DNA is TGTGCCAGCAGCTTGGTCATAGGGGGCGGGGATACGCAGTATTTT.

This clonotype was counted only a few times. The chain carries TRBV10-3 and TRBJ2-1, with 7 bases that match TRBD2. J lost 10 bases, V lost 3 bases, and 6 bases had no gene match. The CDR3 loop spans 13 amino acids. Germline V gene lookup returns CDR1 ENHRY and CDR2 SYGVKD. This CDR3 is CAISEKREGEQFF. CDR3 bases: TGTGCCATCAGTGAAAAGAGGGAGGGGGAGCAGTTCTTC.

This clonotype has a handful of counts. The CDR3 DNA follows: TGCGCCAGCAGCCAAGACCCCGGAGTTGGGCAGCCCCAGCATTTT. It specifies CASSQDPGVGQPQHF. This sequence joins TRBV4-3 and TRBJ1-5; D is uncertain. The CDR3 has 15 residues. V lost 0 bases and J 7 bases, leaving 13 bases between the germline ends. In germline, CDR1 is LGHNA, CDR2 YSLEER.

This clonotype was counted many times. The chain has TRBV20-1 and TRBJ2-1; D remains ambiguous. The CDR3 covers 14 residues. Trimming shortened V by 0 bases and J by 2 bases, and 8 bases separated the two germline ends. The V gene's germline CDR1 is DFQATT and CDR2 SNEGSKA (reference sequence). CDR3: CSARDVLPYNEQFF. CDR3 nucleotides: TGCAGTGCTAGAGATGTACTTCCCTACAATGAGCAGTTCTTC.

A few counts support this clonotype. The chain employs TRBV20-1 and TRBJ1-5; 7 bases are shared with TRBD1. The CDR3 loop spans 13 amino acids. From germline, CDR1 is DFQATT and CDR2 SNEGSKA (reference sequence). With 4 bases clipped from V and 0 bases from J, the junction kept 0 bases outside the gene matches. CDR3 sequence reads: CSANRGSNQPQHF. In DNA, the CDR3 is TGCAGTGCTAACAGGGGTAGCAATCAGCCCCAGCATTTT.

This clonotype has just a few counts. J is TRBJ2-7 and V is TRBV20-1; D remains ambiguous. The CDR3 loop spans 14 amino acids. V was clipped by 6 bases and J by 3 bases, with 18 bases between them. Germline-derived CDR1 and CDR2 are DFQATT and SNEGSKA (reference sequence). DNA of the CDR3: TGCAGTGCCAAAAGACCAGGACCCCTCTACGAGCAGTACTTC. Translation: CSAKRPGPLYEQYF.

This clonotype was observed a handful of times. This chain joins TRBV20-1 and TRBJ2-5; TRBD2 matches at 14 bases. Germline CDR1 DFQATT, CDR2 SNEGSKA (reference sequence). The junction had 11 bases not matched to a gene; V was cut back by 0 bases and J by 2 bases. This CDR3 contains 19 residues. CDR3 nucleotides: TGCAGTGCTAGAGATCTTGGGACTAGCGGGGGACTCTTTCAAGAGACCCAGTACTTC. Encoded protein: CSARDLGTSGGLFQETQYF.